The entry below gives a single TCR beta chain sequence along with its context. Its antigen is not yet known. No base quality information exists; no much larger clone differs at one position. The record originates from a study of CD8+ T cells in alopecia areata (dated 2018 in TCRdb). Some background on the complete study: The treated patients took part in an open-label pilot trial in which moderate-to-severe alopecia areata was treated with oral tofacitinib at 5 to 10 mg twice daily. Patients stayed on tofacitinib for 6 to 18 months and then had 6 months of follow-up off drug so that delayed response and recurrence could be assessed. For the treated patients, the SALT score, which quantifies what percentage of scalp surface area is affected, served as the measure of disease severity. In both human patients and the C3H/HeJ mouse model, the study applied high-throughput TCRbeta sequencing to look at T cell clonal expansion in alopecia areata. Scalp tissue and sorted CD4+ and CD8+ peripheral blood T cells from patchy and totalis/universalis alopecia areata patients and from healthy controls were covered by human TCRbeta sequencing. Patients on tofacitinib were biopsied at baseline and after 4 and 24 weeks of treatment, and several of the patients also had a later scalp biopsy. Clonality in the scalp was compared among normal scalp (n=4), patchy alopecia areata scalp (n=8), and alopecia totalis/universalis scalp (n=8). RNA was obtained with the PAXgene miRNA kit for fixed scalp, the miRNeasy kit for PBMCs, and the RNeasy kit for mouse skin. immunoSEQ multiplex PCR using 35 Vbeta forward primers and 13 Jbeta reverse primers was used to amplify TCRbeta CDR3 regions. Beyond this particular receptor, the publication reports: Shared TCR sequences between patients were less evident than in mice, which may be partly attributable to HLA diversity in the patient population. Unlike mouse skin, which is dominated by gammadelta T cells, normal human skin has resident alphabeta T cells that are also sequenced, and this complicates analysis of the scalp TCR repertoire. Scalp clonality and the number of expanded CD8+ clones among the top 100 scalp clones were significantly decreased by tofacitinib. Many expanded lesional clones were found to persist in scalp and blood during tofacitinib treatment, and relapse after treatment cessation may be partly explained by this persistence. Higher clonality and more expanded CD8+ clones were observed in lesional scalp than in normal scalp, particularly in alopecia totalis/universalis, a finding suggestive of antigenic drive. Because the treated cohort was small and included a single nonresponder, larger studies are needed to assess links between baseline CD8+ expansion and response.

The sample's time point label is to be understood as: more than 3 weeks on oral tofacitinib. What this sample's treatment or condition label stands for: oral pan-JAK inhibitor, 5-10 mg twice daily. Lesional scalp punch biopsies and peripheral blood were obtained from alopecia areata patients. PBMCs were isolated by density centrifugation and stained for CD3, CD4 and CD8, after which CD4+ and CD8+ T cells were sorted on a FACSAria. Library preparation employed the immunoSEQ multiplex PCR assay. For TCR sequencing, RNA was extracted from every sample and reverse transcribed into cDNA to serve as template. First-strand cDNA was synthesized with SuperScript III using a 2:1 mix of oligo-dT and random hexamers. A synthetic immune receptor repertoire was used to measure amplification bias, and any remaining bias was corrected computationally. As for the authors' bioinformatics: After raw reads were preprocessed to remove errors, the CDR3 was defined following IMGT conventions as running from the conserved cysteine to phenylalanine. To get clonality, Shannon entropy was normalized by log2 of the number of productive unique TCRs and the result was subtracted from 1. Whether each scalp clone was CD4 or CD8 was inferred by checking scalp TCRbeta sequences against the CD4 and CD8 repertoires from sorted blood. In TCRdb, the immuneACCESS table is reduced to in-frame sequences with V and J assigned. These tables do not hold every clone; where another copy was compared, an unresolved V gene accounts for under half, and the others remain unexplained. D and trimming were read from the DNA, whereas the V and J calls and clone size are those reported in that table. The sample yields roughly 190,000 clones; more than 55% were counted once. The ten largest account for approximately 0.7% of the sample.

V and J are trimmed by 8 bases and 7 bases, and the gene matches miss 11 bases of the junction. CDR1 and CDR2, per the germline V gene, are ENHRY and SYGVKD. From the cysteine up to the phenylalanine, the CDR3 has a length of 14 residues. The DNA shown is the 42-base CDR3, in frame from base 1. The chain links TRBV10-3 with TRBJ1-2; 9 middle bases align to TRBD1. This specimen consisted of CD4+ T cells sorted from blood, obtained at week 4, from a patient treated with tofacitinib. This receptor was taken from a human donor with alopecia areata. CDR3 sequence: CAIQMTGTGSGYTF. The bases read TGTGCCATCCAGATGACCGGGACAGGGTCTGGCTACACCTTC.